The clone carrying this TCR beta chain was counted a few times. From germline, CDR1 is GTSNPN and CDR2 SVGIG (reference sequence). J lost 1 base, V lost 4 bases, and 10 bases had no gene match. The CDR3 is made up of 18 amino acids. The data were taken from a study of shared T cell receptors in the human thymus. Generated by immunoSEQ multiplex PCR, the TCRdb table keeps only in-frame clones and is missing some. The top ten hold 0.0094% of the sample, which has over 650,000 clones, more than 75% seen once. A further study also used this sample, focusing on human thymus T cells. That work states: Thymic and blood repertoires seemed to show skewed V and J gene use. In unrelated individuals, thymic repertoires overlapped highly, according to related research.

The sequence derives from a boy in the first two years of life with a congenital heart defect. Sequencing was done on a sample of thymocytes. The rearrangement joins TRBV30 to TRBJ2-6; 10 bases are a match to TRBD2. The CDR3 nucleotides read TGTGCCTGGACCGGGCCTCTAGCGGGAGATTCTGGGGCCAACGTCCTGACTTTC. Encoded protein: CAWTGPLAGDSGANVLTF.